The 24 T cell receptor beta chains below were found in one sample sequenced in a study of cytomegalovirus exposure and HLA in healthy donors. Primers included in the PCR were 60 Vbeta and 13 Jbeta primers. The protocol was immunoSEQ multiplex PCR, while the TCRdb copy is restricted to in-frame clones and leaves out a portion. The data show roughly 200,000 clones, 70% to 90% seen once. The sequenced material came from PBMCs. The receptors here all came from a woman aged 25-40 years in good health and CMV-seronegative.

The chain joins TRBV9 to TRBJ2-3; 7 bases align to TRBD2. Per germline, CDR1 SGDLS and CDR2 YYNGEE. This CDR3 contains 14 residues. Trimming took 2 bases from V and 5 from J; bases not matched to a gene: 5. The CDR3 loop is CASSVGGGGDTQYF. The CDR3 DNA reads as TGTGCCAGCAGCGTCGGCGGGGGAGGAGATACGCAGTATTTT.

Here the CDR3 reads CASSDILPTVNTEAFF. As DNA, the CDR3 is TGTGCCAGCAGTGATATCCTCCCTACTGTGAACACTGAAGCTTTCTTT. This chain links TRBV25-1 with TRBJ1-1; unclear D gene. The CDR3 runs to 16 residues. The V gene lost 3 bases and the J gene lost 0 bases, with 14 bases spanning the gap. Germline values: CDR1 MGHDK, CDR2 SYGVNS.

V is TRBV2 and J is TRBJ1-5, with unresolved D. Trimming took 5 bases from V and 1 from J, leaving 9 bases between them. The CDR3 runs 14 residues. Germline CDR1 reads SNHLY; CDR2 reads FYNNEI. CDR3 sequence reads: CASSPEKSNQPQHF. In nucleotides, the CDR3 is TGTGCCAGCAGTCCTGAGAAAAGCAATCAGCCCCAGCATTTT.

The rearrangement links TRBV9 to TRBJ2-2, with 7 bases that match TRBD1. Germline V lookup: CDR1 SGDLS, CDR2 YYNGEE. J lost 6 bases, V lost 3 bases, and 8 bases had no gene match. This CDR3 is built from 15 residues. In DNA form, the CDR3 reads TGTGCCAGCAGCGGCAGGGGGATAACACCCGGGGAGCTGTTTTTT. Its protein product is CASSGRGITPGELFF. Using reference TRBV9 and TRBJ2-2 for the parts outside the CDR3, the full variable domain is DSGVTQTPKHLITATGQRVTLRCSPRSGDLSVYWYQQSLDQGLQFLIQYYNGEERAKGNILERFSAQQFPDLHSELNLSSLELGDSALYFCASSGRGITPGELFFGEGSRLTVL.

This chain links TRBV21-1 with TRBJ1-1; the table's TRBD1 call for D was not verified on the DNA. TRBV21-1 is labeled a pseudogene. The CDR3 runs to 16 residues. The CDR3 region is CASSKVQGVNNTEAFF. The CDR3 coding sequence is TGTGCCAGCAGCAAAGTCCAGGGGGTGAATAACACTGAAGCTTTCTTT.

J is TRBJ1-2 and V is TRBV27, with TRBD1 identical over 8 bases. The CDR3 loop spans 14 amino acids. Germline loops: CDR1 MNHEY, CDR2 SMNVEV (reference sequence). The V segment lost 6 bases and the J segment 8 bases; nucleotides outside the gene matches: 11. The CDR3 loop reads CASRASGQGGGYTF. In DNA form, the CDR3 reads TGTGCCAGCAGGGCCTCCGGACAGGGAGGAGGCTACACCTTC.

This clone was seen more than once but under ten times. The rearrangement joins TRBV5-6 to TRBJ2-7; D gene uncertain. Deletions cut 0 bases from V and 1 base from J, with 5 bases between. The CDR3 covers 13 residues. Germline CDR1 is SGHDT and CDR2 is YYEEEE. CDR3 protein: CASSLVRSYEQYF. The DNA of the CDR3 is TGTGCCAGCAGCTTGGTCAGATCCTACGAGCAGTACTTC.

The gene calls are TRBV2 and TRBJ2-5; the D is unclear. The CDR3 contains 15 residues. Between the trimmed V and J ends, which lost 6 bases and 5 bases, there was a span of 19 bases. Germline V CDR1 and CDR2: SNHLY, FYNNEI. CDR3 sequence reads: CASSPRSSPTETQYF. The CDR3 DNA sequence: TGTGCCAGCAGCCCTAGGTCTTCCCCTACGGAGACCCAGTACTTC.

V is TRBV6-5 and J is TRBJ2-2; the match to TRBD1 covers 8 bases. The J segment lost 7 bases and the V segment lost 7 bases, leaving 8 bases of the junction unmatched. This CDR3 contains 14 residues. Germline-derived CDR1 and CDR2 are MNHEY and SVGAGI. The CDR3: CASNDRGVYGELFF. Here the CDR3 DNA reads TGTGCCAGCAACGACAGGGGAGTATACGGGGAGCTGTTTTTT.

The chain links TRBV28 to TRBJ2-1; 7 positions agree with TRBD2. J lost 10 bases, V lost 3 bases, and 12 bases had no gene match. CDR1 MDHEN and CDR2 SYDVKM come from the germline V gene. CDR3 length equals 15 residues. CDR3 residues: CASSFGEGSHIEQFF. The CDR3 coding sequence is TGTGCCAGCAGTTTCGGGGAGGGATCCCACATAGAGCAGTTCTTC.

This chain joins TRBV5-1 and TRBJ2-7, with 7 bases matching TRBD1. Germline CDR1 is SGHRS and CDR2 is YFSETQ. CDR3 length equals 14 residues. V shed 3 bases, J shed 3 bases, and the junction held 6 bases outside the gene matches. The CDR3 region is CASSSSGQNYEQYF. CDR3 coding DNA: TGCGCCAGCAGCTCCTCGGGACAGAACTACGAGCAGTACTTC.

This chain links TRBV7-9 with TRBJ1-1; perhaps TRBD1 as D (5 bases). The CDR3 is made up of 13 amino acids. V gave up 7 bases and J gave up 3 bases, with 12 bases separating them. Looked up from germline, CDR1 is SEHNR and CDR2 is FQNEAQ (reference sequence). CDR3 DNA: TGTGCCAGCACCATTACGGGGGACACTGAAGCTTTCTTT. Protein product: CASTITGDTEAFF.

The chain is built from TRBV5-1 and TRBJ1-2; 12 bases map to TRBD1. The CDR3 length is 16 residues. V shed 5 bases and J 8 bases; nucleotides not matched to a gene: 13. The germline V gene encodes CDR1 SGHRS and CDR2 YFSETQ. CDR3 amino acids: CASSYNPGQGAEGYTF. In DNA form, the CDR3 reads TGCGCCAGCAGTTATAACCCGGGACAGGGGGCGGAAGGCTACACCTTC.

In its sample, this clone was seen a few times. The V and J genes are TRBV5-4 and TRBJ2-7; 8 bases map to TRBD1. V trimming: 3 bases; J trimming: 3 bases; junction bases outside the gene matches: 2. CDR1 and CDR2 (germline): SGHNT, YYREEE (reference sequence). This CDR3 comprises 13 residues. Here the CDR3 DNA reads TGTGCCAGCAGCTCCGGGACAGGCTACGAGCAGTACTTC. Encoded protein: CASSSGTGYEQYF.

The genes are TRBV11-1 and TRBJ1-1; possibly TRBD1 for D (6 bases). The CDR3 runs to 15 residues. Germline V gives CDR1 SGHAT, CDR2 FQDESV (reference sequence). Trimming left V 0 bases short and J 5 bases short, with 13 bases between. CDR3 sequence reads: CASSLAQGRTTEAFF. As DNA, the CDR3 is TGTGCCAGCAGCTTAGCACAGGGAAGGACGACTGAAGCTTTCTTT.

V usage is TRBV6-5 and J usage is TRBJ1-2, with D possibly being TRBD1 (5 bases). The V end was cut by 7 bases, the J end by 1 base, with 10 bases between. Germline loops: CDR1 MNHEY, CDR2 SVGAGI. CDR3 length: 13 amino acids. CDR3 residues: CASTPGVNYGYTF. CDR3 bases: TGTGCCAGCACCCCGGGGGTTAACTATGGCTACACCTTC.

The J gene is TRBJ2-3, the V gene TRBV18, with D perhaps matching TRBD2 (5 bases). There are 15 residues in the CDR3. Germline lookup yields CDR1 KGHSH and CDR2 LQKENI. V dropped 5 bases and J dropped 2 bases, with 14 bases sitting between them. DNA for the CDR3: TGTGCCAGCTCAGGCCCGGGATCCTCCACAGATACGCAGTATTTT. It specifies CASSGPGSSTDTQYF. Full variable domain (missing parts from reference TRBV18 and TRBJ2-3): NAGVMQNPRHLVRRRGQEARLRCSPMKGHSHVYWYRQLPEEGLKFMVYLQKENIIDESGMPKERFSAEFPKEGPSILRIQQVVRGDSAAYFCASSGPGSSTDTQYFGPGTRLTVL.

This chain uses TRBV6-5 with TRBJ1-1; TRBD1 might be the D (6 bases). Germline CDR1 and CDR2: MNHEY and SVGAGI. The ends were cut back, 6 bases at V and 7 bases at J, with 12 bases in the middle. CDR3 size: 12 residues. The CDR3 reads CASSKRDIEAFF. The CDR3 DNA reads TGTGCCAGCAGCAAACGGGACATTGAAGCTTTCTTT.

This clone has just one count. The V call is TRBV19, the J call TRBJ1-1; TRBD1 agrees at 8 bases. J was trimmed by 11 bases and V by 5 bases; bases with no gene match: 16. This CDR3 is 15 amino acids long. Germline V gene data show CDR1 as LNHDA and CDR2 as SQIVND (reference sequence). The CDR3: CASSVGQGVKIRAFF. Written as DNA, the CDR3 is TGTGCCAGTAGTGTCGGACAGGGCGTAAAAATAAGGGCTTTCTTT.

Comments on this clone: The sample has other DNA sequences that encode this CDR3 too. The chain has TRBV7-3 and TRBJ2-1, with 9 nucleotides matching TRBD2. V lost 5 bases, J lost 3 bases, and 2 bases stayed unmatched. This CDR3 comprises 14 residues. The germline CDR1 and CDR2 sequences are SGHTA and FQGTGA. The CDR3 here is CASSLAGIYNEQFF. The CDR3 bases are TGTGCCAGCAGCCTAGCGGGGATCTACAATGAGCAGTTCTTC. The whole variable domain, filled in from reference TRBV7-3 and TRBJ2-1, reads GAGVSQTPSNKVTEKGKYVELRCDPISGHTALYWYRQSLGQGPEFLIYFQGTGAADDSGLPNDRFFAVRPEGSVSTLKIQRTERGDSAVYLCASSLAGIYNEQFFGPGTRLTVL.

In its sample, this clone was seen a few times. The chain recombines TRBV6-1 with TRBJ1-4; the match to TRBD1 covers 7 bases. J was trimmed by 6 bases and V by 7 bases; bases with no gene match: 11. CDR1 MNHNS and CDR2 SASEGT come from the germline V gene. CDR3 length: 15 residues. CDR3 amino acids: CASTGYIGGDEKLFF. The CDR3 DNA sequence: TGTGCCAGCACCGGATATATAGGGGGCGATGAAAAACTGTTTTTT.

The V call is TRBV12-5, the J call TRBJ2-1, with 9 bases fitting TRBD2. Trimming cost V 1 base and J 7 bases; bases outside gene matches: 11. The CDR3 is 17 amino acids. The germline V gene encodes CDR1 LGHNT and CDR2 FRNRAP. DNA of the CDR3: TGTGCTAGTGGTTTGGAAAGAACTAGCGGGTATTTGAATGAGCAGTTCTTC. Its translation is CASGLERTSGYLNEQFF. Complete variable domain (other parts from reference TRBV12-5 and TRBJ2-1): DARVTQTPRHKVTEMGQEVTMRCQPILGHNTVFWYRQTMMQGLELLAYFRNRAPLDDSGMPKDRFSAEMPDATLATLKIQPSEPRDSAVYFCASGLERTSGYLNEQFFGPGTRLTVL.

This chain uses TRBV9 with TRBJ2-3; D is unclear. Trimming removed 3 bases at V and 2 bases at J, with 10 bases between. CDR1 and CDR2 (germline): SGDLS, YYNGEE. The CDR3 runs 14 residues. CDR3 nucleotide sequence: TGTGCCAGCAGCGCAAAACTGAACACAGATACGCAGTATTTT. Translation: CASSAKLNTDTQYF. Together with reference TRBV9 and TRBJ2-3, the CDR3 gives the full variable domain: DSGVTQTPKHLITATGQRVTLRCSPRSGDLSVYWYQQSLDQGLQFLIQYYNGEERAKGNILERFSAQQFPDLHSELNLSSLELGDSALYFCASSAKLNTDTQYFGPGTRLTVL.

The chain links TRBV5-1 to TRBJ2-1, with 12 bases fitting TRBD2. Germline CDR1 reads SGHRS; CDR2 reads YFSETQ. V trimming: 4 bases; J trimming: 2 bases; junction bases outside the gene matches: 4. The CDR3 runs to 16 residues. CDR3 nucleotide sequence: TGCGCCAGCAGCCTCAGGACTAGCGGGGCCTACAATGAGCAGTTCTTC. Translated, it gives CASSLRTSGAYNEQFF.